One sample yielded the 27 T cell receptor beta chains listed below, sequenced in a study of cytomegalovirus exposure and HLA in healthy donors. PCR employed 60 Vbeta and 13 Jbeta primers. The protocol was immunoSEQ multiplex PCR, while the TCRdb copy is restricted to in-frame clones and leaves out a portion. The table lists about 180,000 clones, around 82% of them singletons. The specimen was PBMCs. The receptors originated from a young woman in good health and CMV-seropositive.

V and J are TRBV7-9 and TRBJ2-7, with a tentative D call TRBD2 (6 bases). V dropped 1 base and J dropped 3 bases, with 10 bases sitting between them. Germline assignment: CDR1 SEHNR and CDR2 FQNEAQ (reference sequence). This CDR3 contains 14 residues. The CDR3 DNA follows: TGTGCCAGCAGCTTAGGGGGACTGGACTACGAGCAGTACTTC. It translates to CASSLGGLDYEQYF.

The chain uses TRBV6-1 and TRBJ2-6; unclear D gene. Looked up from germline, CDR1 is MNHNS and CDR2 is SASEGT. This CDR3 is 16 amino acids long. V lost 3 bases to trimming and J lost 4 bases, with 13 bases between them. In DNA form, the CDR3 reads TGTGCCAGCAGTGATGGCAGGCTCGTCGGGGCCAACGTCCTGACTTTC. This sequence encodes CASSDGRLVGANVLTF.

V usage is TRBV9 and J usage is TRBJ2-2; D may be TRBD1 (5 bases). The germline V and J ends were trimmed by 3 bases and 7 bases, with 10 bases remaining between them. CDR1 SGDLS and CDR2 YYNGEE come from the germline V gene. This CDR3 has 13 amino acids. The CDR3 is CASSAVRDGELFF. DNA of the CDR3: TGTGCCAGCAGCGCCGTCAGGGACGGGGAGCTGTTTTTT.

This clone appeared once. The CDR3 coding sequence is TGTGCCAGCAGCGAGGACAGTCTTCGTAACTATGGCTACACCTTC. It translates to CASSEDSLRNYGYTF. The chain uses TRBV27 and TRBJ1-2; weak D call: TRBD1 (6 bases). V shed 6 bases and J shed 1 base, with 15 bases lying between them. Germline CDR1 MNHEY, CDR2 SMNVEV (reference sequence). CDR3 length: 15 amino acids.

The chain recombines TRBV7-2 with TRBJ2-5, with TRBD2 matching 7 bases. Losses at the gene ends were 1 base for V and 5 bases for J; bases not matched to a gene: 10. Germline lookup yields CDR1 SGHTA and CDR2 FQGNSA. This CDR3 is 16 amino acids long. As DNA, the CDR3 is TGTGCCAGCAGCTTAGGAGTTGGGGGAGCGGGGGAGACCCAGTACTTC. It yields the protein CASSLGVGGAGETQYF.

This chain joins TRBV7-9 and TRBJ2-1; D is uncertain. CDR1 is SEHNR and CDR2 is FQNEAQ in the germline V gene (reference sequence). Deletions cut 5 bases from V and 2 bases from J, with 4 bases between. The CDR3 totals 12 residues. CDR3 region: CASSITYNEQFF. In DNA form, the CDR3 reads TGTGCCAGCAGCATCACCTACAATGAGCAGTTCTTC.

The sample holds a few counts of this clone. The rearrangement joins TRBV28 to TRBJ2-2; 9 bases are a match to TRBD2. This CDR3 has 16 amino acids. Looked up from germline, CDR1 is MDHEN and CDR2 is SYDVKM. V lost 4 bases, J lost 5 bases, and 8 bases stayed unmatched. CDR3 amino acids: CASSSGWTSATGELFF. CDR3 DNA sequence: TGTGCCAGCAGTTCAGGGTGGACTAGCGCTACCGGGGAGCTGTTTTTT.

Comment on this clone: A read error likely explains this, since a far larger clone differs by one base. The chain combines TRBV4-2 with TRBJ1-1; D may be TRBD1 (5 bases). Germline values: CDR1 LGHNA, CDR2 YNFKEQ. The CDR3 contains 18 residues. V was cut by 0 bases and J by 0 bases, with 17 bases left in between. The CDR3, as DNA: TGTGCCAGCAGCCAAGAACTTGGTGGAGGGGTCATGAACACTGAAGCTTTCTTT. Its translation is CASSQELGGGVMNTEAFF.

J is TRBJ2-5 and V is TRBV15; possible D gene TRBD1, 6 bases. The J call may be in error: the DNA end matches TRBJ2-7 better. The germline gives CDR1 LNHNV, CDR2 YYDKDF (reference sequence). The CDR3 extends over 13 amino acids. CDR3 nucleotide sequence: TGTGCCACCAGCAGGTACAGGGCCTACGAGCAGTACTTC. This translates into CATSRYRAYEQYF.

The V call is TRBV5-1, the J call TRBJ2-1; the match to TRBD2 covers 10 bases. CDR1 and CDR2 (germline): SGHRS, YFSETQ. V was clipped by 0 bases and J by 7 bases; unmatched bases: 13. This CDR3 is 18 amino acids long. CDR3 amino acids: CASSLVGISGGPGNEQFF. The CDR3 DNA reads TGCGCCAGCAGCTTGGTAGGTATTAGCGGGGGGCCGGGTAATGAGCAGTTCTTC.

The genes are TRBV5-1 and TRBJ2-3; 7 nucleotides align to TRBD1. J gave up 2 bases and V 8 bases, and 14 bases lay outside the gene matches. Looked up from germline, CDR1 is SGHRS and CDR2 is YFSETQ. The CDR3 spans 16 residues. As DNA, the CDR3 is TGCGCCAGTAGAAATGGTGGGACAGCGACCACAGATACGCAGTATTTT. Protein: CASRNGGTATTDTQYF.

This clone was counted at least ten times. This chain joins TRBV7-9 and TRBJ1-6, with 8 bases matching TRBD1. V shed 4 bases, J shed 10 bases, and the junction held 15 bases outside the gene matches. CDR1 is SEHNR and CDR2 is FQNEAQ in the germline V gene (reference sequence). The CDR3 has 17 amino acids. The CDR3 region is CASSSHDRQGLGSPLHF. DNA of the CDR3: TGTGCCAGCAGCTCCCATGACCGACAGGGGCTAGGATCACCCCTCCACTTT.

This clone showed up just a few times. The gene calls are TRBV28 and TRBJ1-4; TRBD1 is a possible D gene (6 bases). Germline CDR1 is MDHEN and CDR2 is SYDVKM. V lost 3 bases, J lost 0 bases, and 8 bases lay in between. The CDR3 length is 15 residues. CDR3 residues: CASSFGGATNEKLFF. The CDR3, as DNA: TGTGCCAGCAGTTTTGGGGGCGCAACTAATGAAAAACTGTTTTTT. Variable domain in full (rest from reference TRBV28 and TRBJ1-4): DVKVTQSSRYLVKRTGEKVFLECVQDMDHENMFWYRQDPGLGLRLIYFSYDVKMKEKGDIPEGYSVSREKKERFSLILESASTNQTSMYLCASSFGGATNEKLFFGSGTQLSVL.

The DNA for the CDR3 is TGTGCCAGCAGCACCCGAGCGGGGGGCTTCCAAGAGACCCAGTACTTC. This encodes CASSTRAGGFQETQYF. The gene calls are TRBV9 and TRBJ2-5; TRBD2 matches 9 bases. The CDR3 covers 16 residues. CDR1 and CDR2 from the germline V gene are SGDLS and YYNGEE. After removal of 4 bases from V and 1 base from J, the junction contained 8 bases not matched to a gene.

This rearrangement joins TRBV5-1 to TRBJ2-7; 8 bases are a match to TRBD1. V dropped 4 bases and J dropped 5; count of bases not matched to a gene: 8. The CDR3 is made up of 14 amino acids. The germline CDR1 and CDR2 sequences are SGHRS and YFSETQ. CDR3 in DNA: TGCGCCAGCAGCCGCTCCGGACAGGGCAACGAGCAGTACTTC. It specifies CASSRSGQGNEQYF.

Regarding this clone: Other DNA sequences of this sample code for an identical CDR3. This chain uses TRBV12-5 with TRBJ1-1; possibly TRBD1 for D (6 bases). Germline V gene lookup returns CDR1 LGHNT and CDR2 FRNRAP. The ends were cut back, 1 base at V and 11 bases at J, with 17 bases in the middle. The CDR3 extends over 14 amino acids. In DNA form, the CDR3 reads TGTGCTAGTGGTTTGGCCCAACAGGGCCATGAGGCTTTCTTT. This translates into CASGLAQQGHEAFF. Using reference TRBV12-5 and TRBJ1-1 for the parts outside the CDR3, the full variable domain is DARVTQTPRHKVTEMGQEVTMRCQPILGHNTVFWYRQTMMQGLELLAYFRNRAPLDDSGMPKDRFSAEMPDATLATLKIQPSEPRDSAVYFCASGLAQQGHEAFFGQGTRLTVV.

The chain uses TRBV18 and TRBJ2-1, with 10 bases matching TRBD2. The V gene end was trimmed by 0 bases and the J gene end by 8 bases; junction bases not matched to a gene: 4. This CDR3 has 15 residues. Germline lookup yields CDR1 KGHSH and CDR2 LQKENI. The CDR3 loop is CASSPPAGGPYEQFF. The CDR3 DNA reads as TGTGCCAGCTCACCACCAGCGGGGGGGCCCTATGAGCAGTTCTTC.

The CDR3 bases are TGTGCCAGCAGCCCCTGGGGAGGGAACGAGCAGTACTTC. Residues: CASSPWGGNEQYF. V is TRBV13 and J is TRBJ2-7; TRBD2 matches 7 bases. With V trimmed by 5 bases and J by 5 bases, 6 bases remained unmatched. The V gene's germline CDR1 is PRHDT and CDR2 FYEKMQ (reference sequence). CDR3 length equals 13 residues.

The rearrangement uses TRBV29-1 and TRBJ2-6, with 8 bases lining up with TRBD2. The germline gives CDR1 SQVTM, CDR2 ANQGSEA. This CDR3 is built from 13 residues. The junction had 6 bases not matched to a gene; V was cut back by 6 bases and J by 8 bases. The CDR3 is CSVSGGGSNVLTF. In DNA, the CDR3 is TGCAGCGTCTCCGGGGGGGGTTCCAACGTCCTGACTTTC.

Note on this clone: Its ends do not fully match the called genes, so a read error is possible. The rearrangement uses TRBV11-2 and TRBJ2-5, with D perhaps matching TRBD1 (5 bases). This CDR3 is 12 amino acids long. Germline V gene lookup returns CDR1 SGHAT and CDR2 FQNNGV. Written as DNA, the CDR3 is TGTGCCAGCAGCTCTAATGGGGCAGGGTATAACTTC. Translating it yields CASSSNGAGYNF.

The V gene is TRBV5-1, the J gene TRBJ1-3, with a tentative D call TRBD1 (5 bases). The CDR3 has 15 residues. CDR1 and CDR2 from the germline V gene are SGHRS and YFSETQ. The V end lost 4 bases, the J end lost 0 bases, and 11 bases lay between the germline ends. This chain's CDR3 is CASSLDNYSGNTIYF. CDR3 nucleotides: TGCGCCAGCAGCCTGGACAACTACTCTGGAAACACCATATATTTT. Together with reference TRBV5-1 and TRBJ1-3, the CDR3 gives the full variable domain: KAGVTQTPRYLIKTRGQQVTLSCSPISGHRSVSWYQQTPGQGLQFLFEYFSETQRNKGNFPGRFSGRQFSNSRSEMNVSTLELGDSALYLCASSLDNYSGNTIYFGEGSWLTVV.

The CDR3 bases are TGTGCCACCAGCAGAGGAGTACAGGGGGCATGGTATGGCTACACCTTC. This codes for CATSRGVQGAWYGYTF. The chain employs TRBV15 and TRBJ1-2; 9 bases are shared with TRBD1. Losses at the gene ends were 1 base for V and 5 bases for J; bases not matched to a gene: 8. Germline V CDR1 and CDR2: LNHNV, YYDKDF (reference sequence). The CDR3 loop spans 16 amino acids. Using reference TRBV15 and TRBJ1-2 for the parts outside the CDR3, the full variable domain is DAMVIQNPRYQVTQFGKPVTLSCSQTLNHNVMYWYQQKSSQAPKLLFHYYDKDFNNEADTPDNFQSRRPNTSFCFLDIRSPGLGDTAMYLCATSRGVQGAWYGYTFGSGTRLTVV.

The CDR3 DNA reads as TGTGCCAGCAGTGGGGCCGGGACAGGGGCTCTCTATGGCTACACCTTC. It translates to CASSGAGTGALYGYTF. The chain recombines TRBV6-1 with TRBJ1-2; 10 bases match TRBD1. The length of the CDR3 is 16 residues. V was pared by 4 bases and J by 4 bases, with 9 bases of the junction left unmatched. Germline CDR1 is MNHNS and CDR2 is SASEGT.

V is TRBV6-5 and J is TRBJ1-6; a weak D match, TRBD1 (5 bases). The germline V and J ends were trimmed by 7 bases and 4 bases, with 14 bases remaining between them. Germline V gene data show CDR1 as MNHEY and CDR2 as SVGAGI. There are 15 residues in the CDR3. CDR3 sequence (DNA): TGTGCCAGCACACGGGACGGGGGGTATAATTCACCCCTCCACTTT. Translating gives CASTRDGGYNSPLHF.

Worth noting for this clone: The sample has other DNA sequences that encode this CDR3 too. The CDR3 here is CASSETQGNQPQHF. The CDR3 region has the DNA TGTGCCAGCAGTGAAACCCAGGGGAATCAGCCCCAGCATTTT. The chain employs TRBV6-1 and TRBJ1-5; weak D call: TRBD1 (6 bases). CDR1 MNHNS and CDR2 SASEGT come from the germline V gene. V shed 2 bases and J shed 4 bases, with 9 bases lying between them. The CDR3 spans 14 residues.

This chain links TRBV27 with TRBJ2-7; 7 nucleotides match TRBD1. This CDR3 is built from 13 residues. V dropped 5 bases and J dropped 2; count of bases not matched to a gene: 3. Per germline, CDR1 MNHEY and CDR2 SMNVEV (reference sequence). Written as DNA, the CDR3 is TGTGCCAGCAGTATACAGGGGCCCTACGAGCAGTACTTC. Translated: CASSIQGPYEQYF.

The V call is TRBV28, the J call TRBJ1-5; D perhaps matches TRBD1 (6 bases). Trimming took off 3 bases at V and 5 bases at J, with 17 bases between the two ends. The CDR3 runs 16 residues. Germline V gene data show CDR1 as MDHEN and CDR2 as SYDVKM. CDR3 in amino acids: CASSFRGRRPDQPQHF. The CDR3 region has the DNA TGTGCCAGCAGTTTCAGGGGAAGAAGACCCGATCAGCCCCAGCATTTT.